This TCR beta chain comes out of a study of shared clonotypes between healthy human individuals (dated by TCRdb to between 2020 and 2021). Regarding the research as a whole: A few men and a couple of women, aged 18 to 49 years, made up the cohort. For each donor, CD4 naive and CD4 memory were each given three plates, CD8 naive was given two plates, and CD8 memory was given one plate. The study deeply sequenced blood TCR repertoires of five healthy adults to estimate repertoire size and the extent of clonotype sharing between individuals. Different laboratories and diverse techniques were used to prepare libraries and sequence TCR repertoires, to increase sequencing depth and limit assay-specific biases. Per donor, leukapheresis produced somewhere between about 0.85 and 8.9 billion PBMCs. The full study reports these points: Compared with non-shared clonotypes, clonotypes shared by all four sorted-subset donors had higher generation probabilities. Larger estimated clonotype richness was generally found for naive subsets than for memory subsets. The genetic and exposure-history diversity represented was limited by the small number of donors. Pairwise subsampling led to the expectation that sequencing depth would affect the degree of clonotype sharing among donors. Even with the large sequencing depth, rarefaction of the sorted-subset datasets indicated that sequencing was incomplete. Sampling was restricted to blood, and TCR repertoires in tissue are likely to differ from TCR repertoires in blood. Sharing across a handful of donors was observed for approximately 5% of naive CD4, over 3% of naive CD8, 2.3% of memory CD4, and about 0.38% of memory CD8 clonotypes.

Comment on this clone: The antigen it recognizes is unknown. Base qualities are missing; no much larger clone stands one base away. Other DNA sequences of this sample code for an identical CDR3.

The germline V gene (reference sequence) specifies GTSNPN as CDR1 and SVGIG as CDR2. V and J lose 0 bases and 2 bases, and a span of 9 bases separates them. The CDR3 holds 14 amino acids from the cysteine to the phenylalanine. The entry retains the CDR3 DNA only, 42 bases that are in frame from base 1. CD8 naive samples were CD45RO-negative cells positively selected for CCR7, giving a CD45RA+CCR7+ population that excluded TemRA cells. Healthy HIV-negative adults with no recently reported acute infections or vaccinations were included as donors. Every donor was a Caucasian adult residing in Nashville, Tennessee, USA. After blood collection by leukapheresis, PBMCs were isolated using Ficoll-Histopaque density gradient centrifugation and then cryopreserved in the vapor phase of liquid nitrogen. Analytical flow cytometry was used to check the purity and quantity of each magnetically sorted T cell population. Genomic DNA was isolated from every sorted fraction and measured by UV absorbance on a Nanodrop 2000c.

TCR CDR3 regions were amplified from genomic DNA by multiplex PCR using the deep immunoSEQ assay. Extracted genomic DNA from each cell subset was distributed evenly across all wells of several immunoSEQ 96-well plates, and each plate was treated as a replicate. For sorted subsets, about 200 ng genomic DNA, equal to 30,000 or so T cell genomes, was loaded into each replicate PCR. Purified libraries were quantified with a Qubit 3.0 fluorometer, sized on a Bioanalyzer 2100, and re-quantified with the KAPA Library Quantification kit. Each immunoSEQ 96-well plate was sequenced on its own single-read 150-cycle Illumina NextSeq 550 flow cell. As for the original processing: Because only junctional sequences without quality scores were contained in the immunoSEQ output, filtering matching that applied to full-length reads could not be performed. Sequences were annotated with PyIR, a Python wrapper for IgBLAST v1.9, using IMGT germline references to assign V/J genes and CDR3. Reads were removed for weak V/J assignments (E-value above 1e-6), missing CDR3, stop codons, out-of-frame junctions, or ambiguous translated residues. V3J clonotypes were defined as sequences sharing an identical inferred V gene, J gene, and CDR3 amino acid sequence. To compute the percentage overlap between repertoires, the number of shared unique clonotypes was divided by the size of the smaller repertoire. Three approaches were used to assess repertoire richness: RTK rarefaction, the Chao1 estimator, and Recon v2.1 estimates of unobserved clonotypes. Generation probabilities for all TCRbeta clonotypes obtained by the gDNA method from a handful of donors were computed using OLGA. As stored in TCRdb, this immuneACCESS dataset retains in-frame rearrangements with V and J assigned. A fraction of the clones does not appear; measured against another copy, unresolved V genes explain less than half of the discrepancy, and the remainder lacks a known reason. From that table come the V and J calls and clone size; the DNA was used to work out D and trimming. This sample has about 1,800,000 clones in its table, and approximately 94% of those were observed once. Together, the top ten hold roughly 1.2% of the sample.

The V and J segments used are TRBV30 and TRBJ2-3; matching of 6 bases hints at TRBD1 as the D gene. This receptor was taken from a man between 18 and 35 years old in good health. The sequencing sample was made of naive CD8+ T cells sorted from blood. The cell subset or site label corresponds to: CD45RA+CCR7+. At the DNA level, the sequence is TGTGCCTGGAGTGTAGGGGGACCCACAGATACGCAGTATTTT. Its translation reads: CAWSVGGPTDTQYF.